This TCR beta chain was sequenced in a study of technical replicates of blood from several donors. Trimming cost V 3 bases and J 6 bases, with 11 bases left between them. Germline V CDR1 and CDR2: ENHRY, SYGVKD. The CDR3 runs 13 residues. Data came from immunoSEQ multiplex PCR; TCRdb stores just in-frame clones and leaves some out. Of 65,000 to 95,000 clones listed, approximately 97% were seen once; the top ten hold under 0.3%. Sequencing was carried out using T cells isolated from PBMCs. The chain uses TRBV10-3 and TRBJ1-1; D is undetermined. The source is a human donor in good health. CDR3: CAISDPRVAEAFF. In nucleotides, the CDR3 is TGTGCCATCAGTGACCCTAGAGTGGCTGAAGCTTTCTTT.